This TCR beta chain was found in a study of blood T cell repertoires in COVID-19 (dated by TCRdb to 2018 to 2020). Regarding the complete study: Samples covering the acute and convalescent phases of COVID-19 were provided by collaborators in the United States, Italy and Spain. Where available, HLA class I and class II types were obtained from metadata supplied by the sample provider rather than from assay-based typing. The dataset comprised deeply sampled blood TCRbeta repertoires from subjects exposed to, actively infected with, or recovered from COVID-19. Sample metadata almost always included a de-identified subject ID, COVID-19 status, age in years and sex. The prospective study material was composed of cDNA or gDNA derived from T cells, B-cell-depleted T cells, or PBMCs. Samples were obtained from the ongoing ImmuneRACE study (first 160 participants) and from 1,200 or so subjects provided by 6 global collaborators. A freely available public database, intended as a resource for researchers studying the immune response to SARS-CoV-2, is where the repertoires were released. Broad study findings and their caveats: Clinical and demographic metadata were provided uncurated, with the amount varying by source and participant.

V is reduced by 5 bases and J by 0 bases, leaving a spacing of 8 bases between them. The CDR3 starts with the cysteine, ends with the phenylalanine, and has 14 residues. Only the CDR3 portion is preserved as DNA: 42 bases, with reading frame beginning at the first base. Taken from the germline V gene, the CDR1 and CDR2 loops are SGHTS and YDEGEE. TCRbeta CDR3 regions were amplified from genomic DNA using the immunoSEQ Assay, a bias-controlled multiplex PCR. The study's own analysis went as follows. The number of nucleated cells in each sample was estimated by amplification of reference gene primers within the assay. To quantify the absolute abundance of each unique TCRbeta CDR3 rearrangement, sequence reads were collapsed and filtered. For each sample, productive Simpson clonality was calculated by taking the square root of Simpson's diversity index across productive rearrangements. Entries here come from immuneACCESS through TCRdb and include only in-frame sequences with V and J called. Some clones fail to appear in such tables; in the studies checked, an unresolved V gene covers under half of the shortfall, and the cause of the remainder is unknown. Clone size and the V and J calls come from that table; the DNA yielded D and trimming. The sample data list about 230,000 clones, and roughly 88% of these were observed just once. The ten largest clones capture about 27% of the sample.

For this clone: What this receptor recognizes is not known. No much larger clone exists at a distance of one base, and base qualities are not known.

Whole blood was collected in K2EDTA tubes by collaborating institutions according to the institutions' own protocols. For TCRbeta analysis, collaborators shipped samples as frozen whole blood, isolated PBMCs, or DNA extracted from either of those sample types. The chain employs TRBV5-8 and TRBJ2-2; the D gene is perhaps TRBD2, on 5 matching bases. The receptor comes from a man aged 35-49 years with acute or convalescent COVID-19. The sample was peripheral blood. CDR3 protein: CASSQLANTGELFF. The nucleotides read TGTGCCAGCAGTCAACTAGCGAACACCGGGGAGCTGTTTTTT. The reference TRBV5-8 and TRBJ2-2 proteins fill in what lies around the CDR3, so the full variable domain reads EAGVTQSPTHLIKTRGQQATLRCSPISGHTSVYWYQQALGLGLQFLLWYDEGEERNRGNFPPRFSGRQFPNYSSELNVNALELEDSALYLCASSQLANTGELFFGEGSRLTVL.